This T cell receptor beta chain was observed in a study of CD8 T cells in ankylosing spondylitis. TCRdb passed the 5' RACE reads through MiXCR, listing each CDR3 protein once. The sample consists of 200,000 to 300,000 distinct CDR3 sequences, more than 20% of them appearing once. The CDR3 runs 15 residues. Trimming removed 2 bases from V and 4 bases from J; junction bases left unmatched: 5. Notes on this clonotype: Its antigen remains unidentified.

Whole-study findings and limits: Significant enrichment of disease-linked clones was reportedly seen in matched ankylosing spondylitis synovial fluid.

This sequence was found in a male donor with ankylosing spondylitis or in good health (not recorded which). This rearrangement joins TRBV12-3 or TRBV12-4 to TRBJ1-5; 7 nucleotides line up with TRBD1. Sequencing input: blood, either unsorted or a sorted T cell fraction (not recorded which). CDR3 coding DNA: TGTGCCAGCAGTTTATCAGGGGGAGGTAATCAGCCCCAGCATTTT. Residues: CASSLSGGGNQPQHF.